Below are 15 T cell receptor beta chains sequenced from a single sample in a study of beta chain features in type 1 diabetes listed by TCRdb under 2018. General findings and caveats noted by the study authors: In all four CD4+ subsets, TCRB CDR3 length was moderately but significantly shorter in type 1 diabetes patients.

These TCRs' antigens remain unknown. Library creation used the immunoSEQ multiplex PCR assay. All of the isolated RNA was reverse transcribed with the High Capacity cDNA Reverse Transcription Kit, so expressed TCRB transcripts were sequenced. TCRdb took over this immuneACCESS table, retaining in-frame rearrangements with V and J assigned. Such tables are incomplete; in checked studies, under half of the missing clones stem from an unresolved V gene, and the remainder is unexplained. The sample yields roughly 300,000 clones; over 11% were counted once. The top ten hold 0.017% of the sample. Sequences were obtained from naive CD4+ T cells from blood. What this sample's cell subset or site label stands for: true naive CD4+ T cells. These TCRs come from a young man with type 1 diabetes.

J is TRBJ2-3 and V is TRBV15; 10 bases agree with TRBD2. CDR3 length: 19 amino acids. Germline CDR1 LNHNV, CDR2 YYDKDF (reference sequence). V lost 5 bases, J lost 0 bases, and 14 bases stayed unmatched. In DNA form, the CDR3 reads TGTGCCACCAGCGGACGTCTAGCGGGAGTTGGCAACAGCACAGATACGCAGTATTTT. Encoded protein: CATSGRLAGVGNSTDTQYF.

Only a few counts were recorded for this clone. The chain links TRBV9 to TRBJ1-4; 9 positions match TRBD1. V lost 3 bases, J lost 15 bases, and 9 bases stayed unmatched. CDR3 size: 13 residues. Germline CDR1 SGDLS, CDR2 YYNGEE. In nucleotides, the CDR3 is TGTGCCAGCAGCGAATCCCCCAGGGACAGGGTGTTTTTT. Encoded protein: CASSESPRDRVFF.

The chain links TRBV6-5 to TRBJ2-1, with 7 bases fitting TRBD1. The CDR3 is 13 amino acids. Germline CDR1 reads MNHEY; CDR2 reads SVGAGI. V was pared by 8 bases and J by 7 bases, with 8 bases of the junction left unmatched. The CDR3 coding sequence is TGTGCCAGCGGGAGACAGGGTCGGAATGAGCAGTTCTTC. Its translation: CASGRQGRNEQFF.

This clone showed up just a few times. The chain has TRBV7-9 and TRBJ2-6, with D possibly matching TRBD1 (5 bases). Germline CDR1 reads SEHNR; CDR2 reads FQNEAQ (reference sequence). V dropped 5 bases and J dropped 0 bases, with 8 bases sitting between them. The CDR3 loop spans 15 amino acids. The CDR3: CASSQTVSGANVLTF. Written as DNA, the CDR3 is TGTGCCAGCAGCCAGACAGTCTCTGGGGCCAACGTCCTGACTTTC.

In its sample, this clone was seen a few times. The chain has TRBV14 and TRBJ2-1; the D gene is possibly TRBD2 (5 bases). Per the germline V gene, CDR1 is SGHDN and CDR2 is FVKESK. The CDR3 contains 14 residues. The ends were cut back, 2 bases at V and 2 bases at J, with 7 bases in the middle. The CDR3 DNA reads TGTGCCAGCAGCCAATTGCGGGCCTACAATGAGCAGTTCTTC. This codes for CASSQLRAYNEQFF.

This clone was seen only a few times. This chain uses TRBV18 with TRBJ1-5, with 7 bases identical to TRBD1. Germline V gene sequence: CDR1 KGHSH, CDR2 LQKENI. This CDR3 has 16 residues. V was pared by 3 bases and J by 2 bases, with 7 bases of the junction left unmatched. The CDR3 bases are TGTGCCAGCTCACCGTCGACAGGGACGGGCAATCAGCCCCAGCATTTT. Protein product: CASSPSTGTGNQPQHF.

This chain connects TRBV7-2 to TRBJ1-2; D not resolved. This CDR3 region has 14 residues. CDR1 and CDR2 (germline): SGHTA, FQGNSA. V gave up 1 base and J gave up 4 bases, with 10 bases separating them. The CDR3 DNA reads as TGTGCCAGCAGCTTAGGTGGAGAAACCTATGGCTACACCTTC. This encodes CASSLGGETYGYTF.

This clone has a handful of counts. The chain carries TRBV28 and TRBJ2-3, with 8 bases lining up with TRBD2. Germline V CDR1 and CDR2: MDHEN, SYDVKM. V was pared by 2 bases and J by 3 bases, with 1 base of the junction left unmatched. There are 14 residues in the CDR3. CDR3: CASSLPGGTDTQYF. DNA of the CDR3: TGTGCCAGCAGTTTACCGGGGGGGACAGATACGCAGTATTTT.

The V call is TRBV28, the J call TRBJ2-7, with 7 bases lining up with TRBD2. The V and J ends lost 1 base and 0 bases, in that order; junction bases with no gene match: 9. The CDR3 totals 17 residues. Germline V CDR1 and CDR2: MDHEN, SYDVKM. CDR3 loop: CASSLFGLAESSYEQYF. DNA of the CDR3: TGTGCCAGCAGTTTATTCGGGCTAGCGGAAAGCTCCTACGAGCAGTACTTC.

J is TRBJ2-5 and V is TRBV29-1; D perhaps matches TRBD1 (6 bases). Trimming pared 6 bases from V and 4 bases from J, leaving 12 bases between. The length of the CDR3 is 12 residues. Germline CDR1 and CDR2: SQVTM and ANQGSEA. CDR3 residues: CSVAEQGETQYF. CDR3 nucleotide sequence: TGCAGCGTCGCCGAACAGGGAGAGACCCAGTACTTC.

V gene TRBV20-1 combines with J gene TRBJ1-1, with D possibly being TRBD1 (6 bases). The ends were cut back, 7 bases at V and 4 bases at J, with 10 bases in the middle. Germline assignment: CDR1 DFQATT and CDR2 SNEGSKA (reference sequence). This CDR3 has 11 amino acids. The CDR3: CSESRGTEAFF. The CDR3 DNA sequence: TGCAGTGAGAGCAGGGGCACTGAAGCTTTCTTT.

A few counts support this clone. This chain links TRBV7-9 with TRBJ2-5, with TRBD2 identical over 7 bases. In germline, CDR1 is SEHNR, CDR2 FQNEAQ (reference sequence). Trimming removed 3 bases from V and 2 bases from J; junction bases left unmatched: 6. The CDR3 is 15 amino acids. The CDR3: CASSFDRDYQETQYF. The CDR3 coding sequence is TGTGCCAGCAGCTTCGACCGGGACTATCAAGAGACCCAGTACTTC.

The V gene is TRBV7-9, the J gene TRBJ1-1; TRBD1 is a possible D gene (6 bases). This CDR3 spans 15 amino acids. Trimming pared 5 bases from V and 0 bases from J, leaving 13 bases between. The germline V gene has CDR1 SEHNR and CDR2 FQNEAQ (reference sequence). CDR3 in amino acids: CASSAQGPMNTEAFF. The CDR3 nucleotides are TGTGCCAGCAGCGCACAGGGCCCCATGAACACTGAAGCTTTCTTT.

V is TRBV5-1 and J is TRBJ2-7, with D unclear. The CDR3 length is 13 residues. Germline V CDR1 and CDR2: SGHRS, YFSETQ. The V and J ends lost 0 bases and 3 bases respectively, with 7 bases between them. This CDR3 reads CASSLDSHYEQYF. In DNA form, the CDR3 reads TGCGCCAGCAGCTTGGACAGTCACTACGAGCAGTACTTC. The full variable domain, rest sourced from reference TRBV5-1 and TRBJ2-7, is KAGVTQTPRYLIKTRGQQVTLSCSPISGHRSVSWYQQTPGQGLQFLFEYFSETQRNKGNFPGRFSGRQFSNSRSEMNVSTLELGDSALYLCASSLDSHYEQYFGPGTRLTVT.

The V gene is TRBV28, the J gene TRBJ2-5; 7 nucleotides match TRBD1. Per germline, CDR1 MDHEN and CDR2 SYDVKM. The CDR3 is 14 residues long. The V segment lost 8 bases and the J segment 2 bases; nucleotides outside the gene matches: 8. In DNA form, the CDR3 reads TGTGCCAGCCAACTACCGACAGGGCAAGAGACCCAGTACTTC. Residues: CASQLPTGQETQYF.